One and the same sample provided the 31 T cell receptor beta chains below, sequenced in a study of T cells in Graves' hyperthyroidism and ophthalmopathy. RNA transcripts gave rise to amplified TCR beta CDR3 regions. The primer set for the first-round RT-PCR of the TCR CDR3 was HTBI. TCRdb redid the calling of the multiplex PCR reads with MiXCR, one entry per CDR3 protein. The table has 500,000 to 800,000 distinct CDR3 sequences, 45% seen once; the top ten hold 6.5% to 9%. Sequencing was done on a sample of peripheral blood or thyroid tissue (not recorded which). The receptors were gathered from an adult man with Graves' disease, either hyperthyroidism or ophthalmopathy (not recorded which).

The chain recombines TRBV9 with TRBJ2-5; D is unresolved. Trimming took off 4 bases at V and 2 bases at J, with 21 bases between the two ends. Germline-derived CDR1 and CDR2 are SGDLS and YYNGEE. This CDR3 contains 17 residues. The CDR3 is CASSQVWGRDRQETQYF. The CDR3 nucleotides are TGTGCCAGCAGCCAAGTATGGGGAAGGGATAGACAAGAGACCCAGTACTTC.

V gene TRBV19 combines with J gene TRBJ1-5, with 9 bases lining up with TRBD1. The germline gives CDR1 LNHDA, CDR2 SQIVND (reference sequence). The CDR3 has 15 residues. Losses at the gene ends were 10 bases for V and 4 bases for J; bases not matched to a gene: 11. In DNA form, the CDR3 reads TGTGCCACCACTTCATCCGACAGGGGGAATCAGCCCCAGCATTTT. Protein sequence: CATTSSDRGNQPQHF.

This clonotype came up a few times. This chain joins TRBV2 and TRBJ2-2, with D perhaps given as TRBD1 or TRBD2 (6 bases each). Germline CDR1 reads SNHLY; CDR2 reads FYNNEI. V lost 8 bases and J lost 6, with 16 bases in between. The length of the CDR3 is 14 residues. DNA of the CDR3: TGTGCCAGCGGGAAGTACAGGGACTCCGGGGAGCTGTTTTTT. Translation: CASGKYRDSGELFF.

This chain joins TRBV7-9 and TRBJ2-6; 9 nucleotides match TRBD1. The V segment lost 4 bases and the J segment 12 bases; nucleotides outside the gene matches: 1. This CDR3 has 12 amino acids. Germline-derived CDR1 and CDR2 are SEHNR and FQNEAQ (reference sequence). CDR3 amino acids: CASSSTGGVLTF. The CDR3 DNA is TGTGCCAGCAGCTCGACAGGGGGCGTCCTGACTTTC. Together with reference TRBV7-9 and TRBJ2-6, the CDR3 gives the full variable domain: DTGVSQNPRHKITKRGQNVTFRCDPISEHNRLYWYRQTLGQGPEFLTYFQNEAQLEKSRLLSDRFSAERPKGSFSTLEIQRTEQGDSAMYLCASSSTGGVLTFGAGSRLTVL.

This clonotype was counted a few times. The CDR3 nucleotides are TGCAGTGCTGTTCACACGAACACTGAAGCTTTCTTT. Its protein product is CSAVHTNTEAFF. The V gene is TRBV20-1, the J gene TRBJ1-1, with D unresolved. The V end was cut by 5 bases, the J end by 1 base, with 8 bases between. The CDR3 spans 12 residues. CDR1 DFQATT and CDR2 SNEGSKA come from the germline V gene (reference sequence).

The gene calls are TRBV15 and TRBJ1-4; tentative D call: TRBD1 (6 bases). Germline assignment: CDR1 LNHNV and CDR2 YYDKDF (reference sequence). This CDR3 has 16 residues. V was clipped by 0 bases and J by 8 bases, with 16 bases between them. CDR3 bases: TGTGCCACCAGCAGAGATCTAGTACAGGGTAGCGAAAAACTGTTTTTT. Translating gives CATSRDLVQGSEKLFF.

The chain carries TRBV6-4 and TRBJ1-4, with 11 bases matching TRBD1. Germline V lookup: CDR1 MRHNA, CDR2 SNTAGT. This CDR3 region has 17 residues. The J segment lost 5 bases and the V segment lost 2 bases, leaving 7 bases of the junction unmatched. CDR3 loop: CASSDEGQGGANEKLFF. The CDR3 nucleotides are TGTGCCAGCAGTGACGAGGGACAGGGGGGTGCGAATGAAAAACTGTTTTTT.

The chain uses TRBV20-1 and TRBJ1-5; D remains ambiguous. This CDR3 is built from 16 residues. Germline CDR1 is DFQATT and CDR2 is SNEGSKA (reference sequence). The V gene lost 1 base and the J gene lost 2 bases, with 15 bases spanning the gap. The CDR3 protein is CSARVSGSTGNQPQHF. The DNA of the CDR3 is TGCAGTGCTAGAGTTTCGGGATCGACTGGCAATCAGCCCCAGCATTTT.

This clonotype has at least ten counts. This rearrangement joins TRBV2 to TRBJ2-7; 7 bases are shared with TRBD2. V was pared by 5 bases and J by 0 bases, with 10 bases of the junction left unmatched. CDR1 and CDR2 from the germline V gene are SNHLY and FYNNEI. This CDR3 has 16 amino acids. CDR3 coding DNA: TGTGCCAGCAGTTATCCCGCTAGCGGAGACTCCTACGAGCAGTACTTC. It encodes CASSYPASGDSYEQYF.

This clonotype was recorded many times. V and J are TRBV25-1 and TRBJ1-5; the D is unclear. Trimming left V 3 bases short and J 0 bases short, with 9 bases between. CDR3 length: 15 amino acids. From germline, CDR1 is MGHDK and CDR2 SYGVNS. The CDR3 is CASSDLRDSNQPQHF. The CDR3 DNA is TGTGCCAGCAGTGATTTAAGAGATAGCAATCAGCCCCAGCATTTT.

In regard to this clonotype: At one of its ends the junction is not consistent with the germline gene, which may arise from a read error. The V call is TRBV6-6, the J call TRBJ1-5, with 8 nucleotides matching TRBD1. This CDR3 has 16 residues. The germline gives CDR1 MNHNY, CDR2 SVGAGI (reference sequence). CDR3: CAGSYLGTGVGQPQHF. The CDR3 nucleotides are TGTGCCGGCAGTTACCTTGGGACAGGTGTTGGTCAGCCCCAGCATTTT.

The chain employs TRBV15 and TRBJ1-6, with TRBD1 identical over 9 bases. This CDR3 contains 16 residues. The ends lost 0 bases at V and 9 bases at J; junction bases unmatched: 6. The germline V gene has CDR1 LNHNV and CDR2 YYDKDF (reference sequence). The CDR3 is CATSREGGQGFSPLHF. In DNA form, the CDR3 reads TGTGCCACCAGCAGAGAGGGGGGACAGGGCTTTTCACCCCTCCACTTT.

This sequence joins TRBV29-1 and TRBJ1-3; the D is unclear. The CDR3 contains 10 residues. The germline gives CDR1 SQVTM, CDR2 ANQGSEA. V was cut by 8 bases and J by 7 bases, with 9 bases left in between. The CDR3 sequence: CSSRGNTIYF. CDR3 nucleotide sequence: TGCAGCAGTCGCGGTAACACCATATATTTT.

This clonotype was detected once. One end of the junction varies from germline; a read error may be responsible. The chain recombines TRBV25-1 with TRBJ2-5; TRBD2 matches at 12 bases. The CDR3 length is 17 residues. Looked up from germline, CDR1 is MGHDK and CDR2 is SYGVNS. Here the CDR3 DNA reads TGTGCCACCAGTGAGCCGGGACTAGCGGGCCACCAAGAGACCCAGTACTTC. It is translated as CATSEPGLAGHQETQYF.

The CDR3 reads CASSSPGEMDYGYTF. In DNA, the CDR3 is TGTGCCAGCAGCTCCCCAGGGGAGATGGACTATGGCTACACCTTC. This sequence joins TRBV5-8 and TRBJ1-2, with D perhaps matching TRBD1 (6 bases). This CDR3 contains 15 residues. V was trimmed by 3 bases and J by 3 bases, leaving 15 bases between them. Per the germline V gene, CDR1 is SGHTS and CDR2 is YDEGEE. Drawing the rest from reference TRBV5-8 and TRBJ1-2, the complete variable domain is EAGVTQSPTHLIKTRGQQATLRCSPISGHTSVYWYQQALGLGLQFLLWYDEGEERNRGNFPPRFSGRQFPNYSSELNVNALELEDSALYLCASSSPGEMDYGYTFGSGTRLTVV.

This clonotype has a handful of counts. The rearrangement uses TRBV20-1 and TRBJ1-4; 9 bases are shared with TRBD1. Looked up from germline, CDR1 is DFQATT and CDR2 is SNEGSKA (reference sequence). This CDR3 comprises 13 residues. With V trimmed by 5 bases and J by 5 bases, 3 bases remained unmatched. CDR3 in amino acids: CSASGTGNEKLFF. CDR3 bases: TGCAGTGCTTCCGGGACAGGGAATGAAAAACTGTTTTTT.

The rearrangement links TRBV29-1 to TRBJ1-1, with D possibly TRBD1 on 5 matching bases. Deletions cut 7 bases from V and 1 base from J, with 16 bases between. The CDR3 extends over 14 amino acids. Germline values: CDR1 SQVTM, CDR2 ANQGSEA. CDR3 DNA: TGCAGCGGACAGAAACTTCACGAGAACACTGAAGCTTTCTTT. Its translation: CSGQKLHENTEAFF.

The chain recombines TRBV29-1 with TRBJ1-2; D is unresolved. Germline V gene data show CDR1 as SQVTM and CDR2 as ANQGSEA. The CDR3 is 13 amino acids. The V gene lost 6 bases and the J gene lost 3 bases, with 14 bases spanning the gap. The CDR3 DNA reads as TGCAGCGTAGAGGCAGAGAGTTACTATGGCTACACCTTC. It codes for CSVEAESYYGYTF. The full variable domain, with the rest looked up from reference TRBV29-1 and TRBJ1-2, is SAVISQKPSRDICQRGTSLTIQCQVDSQVTMMFWYRQQPGQSLTLIATANQGSEATYESGFVIDKFPISRPNLTFSTLTVSNMSPEDSSIYLCSVEAESYYGYTFGSGTRLTVV.

This rearrangement joins TRBV10-3 to TRBJ1-1; 10 bases are a match to TRBD1. In germline, CDR1 is ENHRY, CDR2 SYGVKD. The CDR3 spans 12 residues. The chain's CDR3 is CAPRTGGSEAFF. The CDR3 DNA sequence: TGTGCTCCAAGGACAGGGGGGTCTGAAGCTTTCTTT.

This clonotype was detected only a few times. The chain joins TRBV12-3 or TRBV12-4 to TRBJ1-1; 12 bases line up with TRBD1. The CDR3 is made up of 15 amino acids. V gave up 5 bases and J gave up 5 bases; unmatched junction bases: 6. The CDR3 here is CASSPGQGARTEAFF. The CDR3 bases are TGTGCCAGCAGTCCGGGACAGGGGGCTCGGACTGAAGCTTTCTTT.

Regarding this clonotype: A read error may be the cause here, since a much bigger clone is one base away. The gene calls are TRBV2 and TRBJ1-1; 9 nucleotides align to TRBD1. CDR3 length: 11 residues. The V gene's germline CDR1 is SNHLY and CDR2 FYNNEI. The V gene end was trimmed by 5 bases and the J gene end by 13 bases; junction bases not matched to a gene: 5. CDR3 residues: CASSFGDRVFF. CDR3 in DNA: TGTGCCAGCAGTTTTGGGGACAGGGTTTTCTTT.

This clonotype was seen only a few times. CDR3 protein: CSAGSQGTSRETQYF. CDR3 nucleotides: TGCAGTGCTGGGTCTCAGGGGACTAGCCGGGAGACCCAGTACTTC. This chain connects TRBV20-1 to TRBJ2-5; 9 bases are shared with TRBD2. From germline, CDR1 is DFQATT and CDR2 SNEGSKA (reference sequence). The CDR3 is made up of 15 amino acids. The J segment lost 5 bases and the V segment lost 5 bases, leaving 12 bases of the junction unmatched.

The CDR3 bases are TGCAGTGCTGTCGGGACAGGGGAGACCCAGTACTTC. Amino acids: CSAVGTGETQYF. The gene calls are TRBV20-1 and TRBJ2-5; 9 bases match TRBD1. Germline V gives CDR1 DFQATT, CDR2 SNEGSKA (reference sequence). Losses at the gene ends were 5 bases for V and 5 bases for J; bases not matched to a gene: 3. This CDR3 is 12 amino acids long.

Many counts were recorded for this clonotype. J is TRBJ1-2 and V is TRBV29-1; 9 nucleotides align to TRBD1. The germline gives CDR1 SQVTM, CDR2 ANQGSEA. V lost 7 bases, J lost 2 bases, and 5 bases stayed unmatched. There are 13 residues in the CDR3. The CDR3 loop is CSAAGQGNYGYTF. DNA of the CDR3: TGCAGCGCCGCTGGACAGGGGAACTATGGCTACACCTTC.

In this sample, this clonotype turned up many times. Its ends do not fully match the called genes, so a read error is possible. This chain joins TRBV7-7 and TRBJ2-5; tentatively, D is TRBD2 (7 bases). Germline assignment: CDR1 SSHAT and CDR2 FNYEAQ (reference sequence). The CDR3 has 13 residues. CDR3 protein: CASSRGAEETQYF. Here the CDR3 DNA reads TGTGCTAGCAGCCGGGGGGCGGAAGAGACCCAGTACTTC. The full variable domain, completed using reference TRBV7-7 and TRBJ2-5, is GAGVSQSPRYKVTKRGQDVTLRCDPISSHATLYWYQQALGQGPEFLTYFNYEAQPDKSGLPSDRFSAERPEGSISTLTIQRTEQRDSAMYRCASSRGAEETQYFGPGTRLLVL.

Points on this clonotype: A read error may explain this, as a much larger clone is one base away. The V call is TRBV2, the J call TRBJ1-1; D not certain. V lost 10 bases, J lost 0 bases, and 3 bases lay in between. Germline CDR1 SNHLY, CDR2 FYNNEI. This CDR3 is built from 10 residues. The DNA of the CDR3 is TGTGCCACCTTGAACACTGAAGCTTTCTTT. Translation gives CATLNTEAFF.

This rearrangement joins TRBV7-9 to TRBJ1-3; maybe TRBD1 (5 bases). V gave up 2 bases and J gave up 7 bases, with 15 bases separating them. CDR3 length: 15 residues. Germline V CDR1 and CDR2: SEHNR, FQNEAQ (reference sequence). DNA of the CDR3: TGTGCCAGCAGCTTACTACGGACAAGCATGAACACCATATATTTT. Amino acid sequence: CASSLLRTSMNTIYF. Supplemented by reference TRBV7-9 and TRBJ1-3, the full variable domain reads DTGVSQNPRHKITKRGQNVTFRCDPISEHNRLYWYRQTLGQGPEFLTYFQNEAQLEKSRLLSDRFSAERPKGSFSTLEIQRTEQGDSAMYLCASSLLRTSMNTIYFGEGSWLTVV.

This clonotype turned up a few times. The chain is built from TRBV2 and TRBJ1-4; the D gene is possibly TRBD1 (5 bases). Trimming left V 9 bases short and J 8 bases short, with 16 bases between. This CDR3 spans 13 amino acids. Germline loops: CDR1 SNHLY, CDR2 FYNNEI. The CDR3 loop is CARAADSYEKLFF. The CDR3 nucleotides are TGTGCCAGGGCCGCCGACAGCTACGAAAAACTGTTTTTT.

As concerns this clonotype: Being one base from a much bigger clone, this may be a read error. The chain combines TRBV7-9 with TRBJ2-5, with no clear D. With 1 base removed from V and 0 bases from J, the gap between germline ends came to 9 bases. The CDR3 length is 15 residues. Germline CDR1 and CDR2: SEHNR and FQNEAQ (reference sequence). CDR3 in amino acids: CASSLGRLYQETQYF. The CDR3 bases are TGTGCCAGCAGCTTAGGACGGCTCTACCAAGAGACCCAGTACTTC. Full variable domain (missing parts from reference TRBV7-9 and TRBJ2-5): DTGVSQNPRHKITKRGQNVTFRCDPISEHNRLYWYRQTLGQGPEFLTYFQNEAQLEKSRLLSDRFSAERPKGSFSTLEIQRTEQGDSAMYLCASSLGRLYQETQYFGPGTRLLVL.

This clonotype was counted between two and nine times. V usage is TRBV20-1 and J usage is TRBJ1-5, with D perhaps matching TRBD1 (6 bases). Germline CDR1 is DFQATT and CDR2 is SNEGSKA (reference sequence). There are 14 residues in the CDR3. V lost 5 bases to trimming and J lost 1 base, with 12 bases between them. CDR3 nucleotide sequence: TGCAGTGCTCAGGAGGGGGGGAGCAATCAGCCCCAGCATTTT. Protein sequence: CSAQEGGSNQPQHF.

In this sample, this clonotype turned up a few times. The V call is TRBV6-5, the J call TRBJ2-7; either TRBD1 or TRBD2 may supply D (5 bases each). There are 11 residues in the CDR3. Trimming pared 7 bases from V and 4 bases from J, leaving 8 bases between. The germline V gene has CDR1 MNHEY and CDR2 SVGAGI. The chain's CDR3 is CASNEGYEQYF. The CDR3 nucleotides are TGTGCCAGCAACGAGGGGTACGAGCAGTACTTC.